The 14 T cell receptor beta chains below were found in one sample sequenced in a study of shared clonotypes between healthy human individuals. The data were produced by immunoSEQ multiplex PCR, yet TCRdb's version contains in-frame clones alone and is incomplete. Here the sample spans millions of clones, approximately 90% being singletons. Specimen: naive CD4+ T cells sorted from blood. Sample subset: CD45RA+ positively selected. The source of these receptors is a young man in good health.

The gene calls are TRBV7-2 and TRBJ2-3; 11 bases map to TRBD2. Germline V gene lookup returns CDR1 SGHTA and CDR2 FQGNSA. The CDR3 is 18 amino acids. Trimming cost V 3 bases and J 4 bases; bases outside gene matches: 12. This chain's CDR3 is CASSFKSKGLAEADTQYF. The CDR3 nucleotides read TGTGCCAGCAGCTTCAAAAGTAAGGGACTAGCGGAGGCAGATACGCAGTATTTT. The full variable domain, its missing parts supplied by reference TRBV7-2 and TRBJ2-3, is GAGVSQSPSNKVTEKGKDVELRCDPISGHTALYWYRQSLGQGLEFLIYFQGNSAPDKSGLPSDRFSAERTGGSVSTLTIQRTQQEDSAVYLCASSFKSKGLAEADTQYFGPGTRLTVL.

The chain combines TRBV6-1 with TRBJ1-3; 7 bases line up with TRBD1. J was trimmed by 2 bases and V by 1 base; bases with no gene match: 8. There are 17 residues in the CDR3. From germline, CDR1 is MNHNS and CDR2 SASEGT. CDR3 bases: TGTGCCAGCAGTGAAGTTCTGACAGGGATGGCTGGAAACACCATATATTTT. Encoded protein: CASSEVLTGMAGNTIYF.

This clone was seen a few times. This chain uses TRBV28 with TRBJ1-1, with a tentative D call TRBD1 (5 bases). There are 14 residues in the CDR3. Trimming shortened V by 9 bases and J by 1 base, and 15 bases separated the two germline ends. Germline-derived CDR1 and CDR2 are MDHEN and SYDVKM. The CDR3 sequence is CASRRGLGNTEAFF. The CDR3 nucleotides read TGTGCCAGTAGGCGGGGCCTGGGGAACACTGAAGCTTTCTTT. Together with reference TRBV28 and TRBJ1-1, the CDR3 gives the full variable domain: DVKVTQSSRYLVKRTGEKVFLECVQDMDHENMFWYRQDPGLGLRLIYFSYDVKMKEKGDIPEGYSVSREKKERFSLILESASTNQTSMYLCASRRGLGNTEAFFGQGTRLTVV.

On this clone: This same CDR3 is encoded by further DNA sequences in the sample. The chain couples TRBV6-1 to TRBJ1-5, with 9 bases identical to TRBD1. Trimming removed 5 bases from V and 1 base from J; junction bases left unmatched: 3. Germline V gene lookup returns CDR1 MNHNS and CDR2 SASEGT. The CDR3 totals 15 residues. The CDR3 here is CASSSTGGSNQPQHF. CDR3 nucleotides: TGTGCCAGCAGTTCCACAGGGGGCAGCAATCAGCCCCAGCATTTT.

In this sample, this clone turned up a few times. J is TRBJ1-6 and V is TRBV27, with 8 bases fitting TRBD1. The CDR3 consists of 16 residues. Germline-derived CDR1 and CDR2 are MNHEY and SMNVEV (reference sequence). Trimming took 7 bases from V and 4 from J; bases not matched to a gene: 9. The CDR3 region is CASKQPGQGYNSPLHF. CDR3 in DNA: TGTGCCAGCAAACAGCCCGGACAGGGTTATAATTCACCCCTCCACTTT.

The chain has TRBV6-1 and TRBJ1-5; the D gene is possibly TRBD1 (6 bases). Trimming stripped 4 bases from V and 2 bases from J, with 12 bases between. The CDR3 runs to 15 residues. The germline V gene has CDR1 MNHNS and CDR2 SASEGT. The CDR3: CASSAGGRGNQPQHF. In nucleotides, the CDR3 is TGTGCCAGCAGTGCCGGGGGCAGGGGCAATCAGCCCCAGCATTTT.

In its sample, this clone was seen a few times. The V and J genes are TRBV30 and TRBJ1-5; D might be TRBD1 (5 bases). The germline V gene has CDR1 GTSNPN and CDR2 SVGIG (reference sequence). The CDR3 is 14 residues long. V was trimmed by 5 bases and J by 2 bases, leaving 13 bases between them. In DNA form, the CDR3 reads TGTGCCTGGCGGCAGGGCGGCGGCAATCAGCCCCAGCATTTT. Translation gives CAWRQGGGNQPQHF.

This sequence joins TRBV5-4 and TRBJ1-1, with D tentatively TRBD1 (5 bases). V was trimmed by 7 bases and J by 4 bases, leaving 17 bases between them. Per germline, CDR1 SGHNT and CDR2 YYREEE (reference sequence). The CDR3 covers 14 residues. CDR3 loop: CASSIPGGGTEAFF. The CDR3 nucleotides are TGTGCCAGCTCTATCCCCGGCGGGGGCACTGAAGCTTTCTTT.

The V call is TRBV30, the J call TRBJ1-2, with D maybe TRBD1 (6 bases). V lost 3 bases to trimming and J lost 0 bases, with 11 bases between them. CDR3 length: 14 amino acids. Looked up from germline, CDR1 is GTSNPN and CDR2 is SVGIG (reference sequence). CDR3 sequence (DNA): TGTGCCTGGAGACAGGGCCAAGCTAACTATGGCTACACCTTC. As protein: CAWRQGQANYGYTF.

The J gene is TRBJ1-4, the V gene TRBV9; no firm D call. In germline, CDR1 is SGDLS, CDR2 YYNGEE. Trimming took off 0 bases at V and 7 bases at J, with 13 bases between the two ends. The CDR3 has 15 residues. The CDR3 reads CASSVGGRESEKLFF. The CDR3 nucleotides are TGTGCCAGCAGCGTAGGGGGTAGGGAGAGTGAAAAACTGTTTTTT.

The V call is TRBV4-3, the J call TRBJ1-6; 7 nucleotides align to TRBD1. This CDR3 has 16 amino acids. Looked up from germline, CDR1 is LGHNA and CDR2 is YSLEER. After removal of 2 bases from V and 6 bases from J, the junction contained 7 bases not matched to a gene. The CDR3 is CASSQTLGTANSPLHF. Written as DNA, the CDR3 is TGCGCCAGCAGCCAAACCCTGGGGACAGCTAATTCACCCCTCCACTTT.

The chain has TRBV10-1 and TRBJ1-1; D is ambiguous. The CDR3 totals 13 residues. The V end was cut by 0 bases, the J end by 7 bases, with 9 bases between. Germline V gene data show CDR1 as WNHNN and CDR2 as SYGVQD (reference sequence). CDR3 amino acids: CASSESVDGEAFF. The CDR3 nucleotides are TGCGCCAGCAGTGAGTCAGTGGACGGTGAAGCTTTCTTT.

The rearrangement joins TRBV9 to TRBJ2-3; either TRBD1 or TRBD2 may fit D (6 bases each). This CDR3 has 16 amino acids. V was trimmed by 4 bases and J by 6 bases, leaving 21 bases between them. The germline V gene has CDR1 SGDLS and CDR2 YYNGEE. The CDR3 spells CASSPFGGSLGDTQYF. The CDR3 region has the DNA TGTGCCAGCAGCCCTTTCGGGGGCTCACTAGGGGATACGCAGTATTTT.

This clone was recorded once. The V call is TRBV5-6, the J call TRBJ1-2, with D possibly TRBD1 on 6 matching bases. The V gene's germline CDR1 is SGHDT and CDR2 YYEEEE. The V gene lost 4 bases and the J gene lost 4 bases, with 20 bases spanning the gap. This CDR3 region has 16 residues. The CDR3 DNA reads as TGTGCCAGCAGCAACGGACCCCTCGAAGGGGGCTATGGCTACACCTTC. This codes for CASSNGPLEGGYGYTF.